This T cell receptor beta chain was captured in a study of technical replicates of blood from a handful of donors (dated by TCRdb to 2016 to 2017). Notes on this clone: The antigen it recognizes is unknown. Base qualities are not recorded, but no much larger clone differs from it by a single base.

Libraries were made using the immunoSEQ multiplex PCR assay. TCRdb stores this immuneACCESS table with in-frame sequences only. Part of the clones is absent; in the studies checked, under half of the shortfall reflects unresolved V genes, and no reason is known for the rest. For this sample the table gives roughly 72,000 clones, of which 96% were detected only once. The ten most abundant clones make up roughly 0.35% of the sample. Spanning cysteine to phenylalanine, the CDR3 consists of 16 amino acids. The CDR3 DNA has 48 bases and is translated from base 1. From V the trimming removes 6 bases and from J it removes 6 bases, while the gene matches leave 14 bases of the junction unaccounted for. The germline V gene gives CDR1 as LGHNT and CDR2 as FRNRAP.

Sequencing was carried out using T cells isolated from PBMCs. This TCR came from a human donor in good health. This chain joins TRBV12-5 to TRBJ1-2, with 9 bases aligning to TRBD1. CDR3 protein: CASGGTGKRSGNGYTF. At the DNA level, the sequence is TGTGCTAGTGGGGGGACAGGGAAAAGAAGTGGAAATGGCTACACCTTC.